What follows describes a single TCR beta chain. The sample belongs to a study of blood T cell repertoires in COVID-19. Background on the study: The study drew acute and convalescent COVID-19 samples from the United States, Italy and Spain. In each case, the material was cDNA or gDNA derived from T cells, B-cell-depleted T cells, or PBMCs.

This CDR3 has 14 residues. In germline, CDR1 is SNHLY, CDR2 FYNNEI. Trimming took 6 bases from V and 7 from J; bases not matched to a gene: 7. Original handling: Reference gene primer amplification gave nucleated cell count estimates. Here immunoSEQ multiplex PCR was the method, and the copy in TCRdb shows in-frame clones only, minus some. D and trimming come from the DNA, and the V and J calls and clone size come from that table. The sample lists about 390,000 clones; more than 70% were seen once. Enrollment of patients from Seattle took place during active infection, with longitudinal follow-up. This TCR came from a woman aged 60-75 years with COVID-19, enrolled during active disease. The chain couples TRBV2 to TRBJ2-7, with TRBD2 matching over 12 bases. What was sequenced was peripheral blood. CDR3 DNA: TGTGCCAGCAGCGGCCTAGCGGGGGGGCGGGAGCAGTACTTC. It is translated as CASSGLAGGREQYF.